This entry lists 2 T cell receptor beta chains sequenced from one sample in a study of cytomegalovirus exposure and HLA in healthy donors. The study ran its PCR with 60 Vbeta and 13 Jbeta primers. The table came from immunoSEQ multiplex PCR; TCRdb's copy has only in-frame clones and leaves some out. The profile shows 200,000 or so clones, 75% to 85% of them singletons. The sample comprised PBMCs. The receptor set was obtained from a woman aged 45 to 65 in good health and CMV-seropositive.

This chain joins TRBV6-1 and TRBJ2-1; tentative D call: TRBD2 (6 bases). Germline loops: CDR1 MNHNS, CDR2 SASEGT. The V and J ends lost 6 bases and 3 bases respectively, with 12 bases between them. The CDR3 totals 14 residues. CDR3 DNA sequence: TGTGCCAGCAGCCGGGACTCACTCTACAATGAGCAGTTCTTC. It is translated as CASSRDSLYNEQFF.

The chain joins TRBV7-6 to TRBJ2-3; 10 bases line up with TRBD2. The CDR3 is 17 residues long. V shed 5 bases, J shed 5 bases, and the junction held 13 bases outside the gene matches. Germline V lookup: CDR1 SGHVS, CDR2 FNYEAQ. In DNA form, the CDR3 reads TGTGCCAGCAGCCTGGGGCTAGCGGGAGCCGTTGTAGATACGCAGTATTTT. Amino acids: CASSLGLAGAVVDTQYF. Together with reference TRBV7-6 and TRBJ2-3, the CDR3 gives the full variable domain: GAGVSQSPRYKVTKRGQDVALRCDPISGHVSLYWYRQALGQGPEFLTYFNYEAQQDKSGLPNDRFSAERPEGSISTLTIQRTEQRDSAMYRCASSLGLAGAVVDTQYFGPGTRLTVL.